This passage covers 5 T cell receptor beta chains from one sample sequenced in a study of tumor-infiltrating lymphocytes in primary liver carcinoma. The study extracted blood RNA from unsorted whole blood and also extracted germline DNA. The template, about 540 ng total RNA, yielded TCR beta cDNA made with a constant-region primer. Sequencing libraries for TCR beta derived from three nested multiplex PCR rounds that used slightly modified ARM-PCR. The opening two PCR rounds, nine to eleven cycles each, paired TRBV1-TRBV30 forward primers with a C-beta reverse primer. Using its own MiXCR run on the multiplex PCR reads, TCRdb lists one record per CDR3 protein. The sample has about 330,000 distinct CDR3 sequences, about 61% seen once. The sequenced sample was peripheral blood. Receptors were obtained from a middle-aged man with primary liver carcinoma and hepatitis B virus infection.

This clonotype was detected only a few times. A read error may be the cause here, since a much bigger clone is one base away. The J gene is TRBJ1-3, the V gene TRBV29-1; D is unresolved. Germline CDR1 and CDR2: SQVTM and ANQGSEA. Trimming pared 8 bases from V and 5 bases from J, leaving 10 bases between. The CDR3 runs to 11 residues. CDR3 nucleotides: TGCAGCATTGTCTTTAGAAACACCATATATTTT. Amino acids: CSIVFRNTIYF.

This rearrangement joins TRBV13 to TRBJ2-4, with 7 bases lining up with TRBD2. With V trimmed by 5 bases and J by 2 bases, 9 bases remained unmatched. The CDR3 extends over 16 amino acids. Germline V gives CDR1 PRHDT, CDR2 FYEKMQ (reference sequence). CDR3 region: CASSLDGGLSKNIQYF. CDR3 nucleotides: TGTGCCAGCAGCCTAGACGGGGGACTATCCAAAAACATTCAGTACTTC.

With regard to this clonotype: This clone may be a read error of a much larger clone one base away. The chain joins TRBV10-2 to TRBJ2-3, with TRBD1 identical over 9 bases. This CDR3 has 14 residues. Germline V gene data show CDR1 as WSHSY and CDR2 as SAAADI. Written as DNA, the CDR3 is TGCGCCAGCACCAGGGACAGGGCCACAGATACGCATTATTTT. This encodes CASTRDRATDTHYF.

The chain employs TRBV11-2 and TRBJ2-3; 16 positions agree with TRBD2. Germline values: CDR1 SGHAT, CDR2 FQNNGV. The CDR3 is 20 amino acids. V was pared by 7 bases and J by 3 bases, with 16 bases of the junction left unmatched. The DNA of the CDR3 is TGTGCCAGCAACCTATCCTGGGGGACTAGCGGGAGGGCTAGGACAGATACGCAGTATTTT. Residues: CASNLSWGTSGRARTDTQYF.

This sequence joins TRBV24-1 and TRBJ2-3; 9 bases agree with TRBD2. This CDR3 has 19 residues. Germline V gene sequence: CDR1 KGHDR, CDR2 SFDVKD. The junction had 13 bases not matched to a gene; V was cut back by 2 bases and J by 2 bases. In nucleotides, the CDR3 is TGTGCCACCAGTGATTCGGGTTTTGGTAGCGGGAGTGACACAGATACGCAGTATTTT. Its translation is CATSDSGFGSGSDTDTQYF.